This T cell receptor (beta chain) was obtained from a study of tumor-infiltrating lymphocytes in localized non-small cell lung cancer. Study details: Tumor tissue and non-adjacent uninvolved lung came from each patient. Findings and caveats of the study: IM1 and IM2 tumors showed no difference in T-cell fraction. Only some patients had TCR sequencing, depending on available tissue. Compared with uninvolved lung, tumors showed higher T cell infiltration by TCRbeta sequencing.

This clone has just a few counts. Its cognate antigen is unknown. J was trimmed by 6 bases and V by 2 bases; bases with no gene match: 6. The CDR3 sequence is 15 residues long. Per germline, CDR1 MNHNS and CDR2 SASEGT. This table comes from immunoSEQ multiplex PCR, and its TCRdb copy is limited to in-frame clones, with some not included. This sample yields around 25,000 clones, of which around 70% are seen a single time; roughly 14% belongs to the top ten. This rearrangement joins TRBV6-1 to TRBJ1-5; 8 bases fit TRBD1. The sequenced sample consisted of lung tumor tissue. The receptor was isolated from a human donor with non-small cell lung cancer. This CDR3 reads CASSESSGGSQPQHF. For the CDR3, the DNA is TGTGCCAGCAGTGAATCGTCAGGGGGCTCTCAGCCCCAGCATTTT.